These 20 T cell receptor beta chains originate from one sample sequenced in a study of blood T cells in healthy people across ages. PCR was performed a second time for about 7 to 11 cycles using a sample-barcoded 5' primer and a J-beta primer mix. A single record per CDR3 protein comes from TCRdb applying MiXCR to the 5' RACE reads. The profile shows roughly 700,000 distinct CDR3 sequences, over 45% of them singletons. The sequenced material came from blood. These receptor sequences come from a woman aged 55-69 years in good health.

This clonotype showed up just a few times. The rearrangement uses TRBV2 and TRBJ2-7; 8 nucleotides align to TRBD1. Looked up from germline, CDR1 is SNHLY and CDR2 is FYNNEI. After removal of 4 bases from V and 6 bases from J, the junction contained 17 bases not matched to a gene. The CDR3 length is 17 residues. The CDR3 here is CASSAFRCGQGLCEQYF. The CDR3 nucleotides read TGTGCCAGCAGTGCCTTCCGGTGTGGACAGGGCCTTTGCGAGCAGTACTTC.

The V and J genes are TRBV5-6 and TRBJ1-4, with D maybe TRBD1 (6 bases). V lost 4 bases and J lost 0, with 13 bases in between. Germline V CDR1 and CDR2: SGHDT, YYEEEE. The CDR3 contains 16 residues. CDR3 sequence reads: CASSQGPGATNEKLFF. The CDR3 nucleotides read TGTGCCAGCAGCCAGGGACCAGGGGCAACTAATGAAAAACTGTTTTTT.

The CDR3 sequence is CASSEGGGRTDTQYF. CDR3 coding DNA: TGTGCCAGCAGTGAAGGTGGCGGGAGAACAGATACGCAGTATTTT. This chain joins TRBV6-4 and TRBJ2-3; TRBD2 agrees at 7 bases. The junction had 6 bases not matched to a gene; V was cut back by 3 bases and J by 3 bases. The CDR3 contains 15 residues. CDR1 MRHNA and CDR2 SNTAGT come from the germline V gene.

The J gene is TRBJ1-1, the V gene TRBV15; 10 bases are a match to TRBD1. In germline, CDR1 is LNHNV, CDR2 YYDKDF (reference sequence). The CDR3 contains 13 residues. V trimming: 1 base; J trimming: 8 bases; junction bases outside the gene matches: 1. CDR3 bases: TGTGCCACCAGCAGAGGGGACAGGGGAGAAGCTTTCTTT. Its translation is CATSRGDRGEAFF.

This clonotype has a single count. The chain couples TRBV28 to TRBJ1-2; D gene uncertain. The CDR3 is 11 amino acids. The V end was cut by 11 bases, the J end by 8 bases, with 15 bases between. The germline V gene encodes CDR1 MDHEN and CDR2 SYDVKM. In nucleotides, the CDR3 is TGTGCCTGTAGGACCGGAACCGGCTACACCTTC. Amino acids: CACRTGTGYTF.

In DNA form, the CDR3 reads TGCAGTGCTTCCGGGACAGGGAATTCACCCCTCCACTTT. Protein sequence: CSASGTGNSPLHF. J is TRBJ1-6 and V is TRBV20-1, with 9 bases aligning to TRBD1. The CDR3 sequence is 13 residues long. Trimming at V came to 5 bases and at J to 7 bases, leaving 3 bases not matched to a gene. Looked up from germline, CDR1 is DFQATT and CDR2 is SNEGSKA (reference sequence).

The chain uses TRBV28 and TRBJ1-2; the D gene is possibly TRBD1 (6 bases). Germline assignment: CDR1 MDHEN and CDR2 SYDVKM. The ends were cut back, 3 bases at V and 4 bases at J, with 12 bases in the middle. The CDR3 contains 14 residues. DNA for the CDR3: TGTGCCAGCAGTTTCTCAGACAGGTTCTATGGCTACACCTTC. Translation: CASSFSDRFYGYTF.

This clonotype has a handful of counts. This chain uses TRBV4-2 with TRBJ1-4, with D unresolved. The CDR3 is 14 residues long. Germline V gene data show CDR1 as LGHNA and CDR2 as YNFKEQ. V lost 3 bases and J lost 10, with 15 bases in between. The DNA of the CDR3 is TGTGCCAGCAGCCACGACCAACTTGGAAGAAAACTGTTTTTT. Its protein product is CASSHDQLGRKLFF.

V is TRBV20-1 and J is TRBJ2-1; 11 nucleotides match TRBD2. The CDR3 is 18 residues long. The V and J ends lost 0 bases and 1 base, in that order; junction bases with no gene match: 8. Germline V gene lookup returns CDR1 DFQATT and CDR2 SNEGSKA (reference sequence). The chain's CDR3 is CSARDLTGLAVSYNEQFF. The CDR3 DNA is TGCAGTGCTAGAGACCTGACGGGACTAGCGGTTTCCTACAATGAGCAGTTCTTC.

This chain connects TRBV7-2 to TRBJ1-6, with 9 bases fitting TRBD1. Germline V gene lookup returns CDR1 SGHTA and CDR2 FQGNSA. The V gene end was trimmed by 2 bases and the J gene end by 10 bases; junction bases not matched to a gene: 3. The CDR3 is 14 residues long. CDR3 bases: TGTGCCAGCAGCTTAAGGACAGGGGACTCACCCCTCCACTTT. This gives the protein CASSLRTGDSPLHF.

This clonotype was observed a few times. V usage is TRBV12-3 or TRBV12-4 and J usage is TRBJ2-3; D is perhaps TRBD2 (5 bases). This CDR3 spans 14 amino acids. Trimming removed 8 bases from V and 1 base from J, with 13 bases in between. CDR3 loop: CASGSGLRTDTQYF. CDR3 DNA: TGTGCCAGCGGTTCTGGACTCCGCACAGATACGCAGTATTTT.

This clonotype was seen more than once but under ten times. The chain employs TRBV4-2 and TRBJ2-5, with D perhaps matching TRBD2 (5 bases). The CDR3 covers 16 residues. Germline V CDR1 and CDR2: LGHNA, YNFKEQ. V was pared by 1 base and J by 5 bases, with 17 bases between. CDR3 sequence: CASSQGAPGSGETQYF. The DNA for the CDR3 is TGTGCCAGCAGCCAAGGAGCCCCGGGATCTGGCGAGACCCAGTACTTC.

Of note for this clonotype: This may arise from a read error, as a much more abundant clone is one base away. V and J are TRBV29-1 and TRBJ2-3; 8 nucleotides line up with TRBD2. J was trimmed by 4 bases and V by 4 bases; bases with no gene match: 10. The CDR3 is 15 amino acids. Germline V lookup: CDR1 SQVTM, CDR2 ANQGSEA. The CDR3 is CSVGAAGGHADTQYF. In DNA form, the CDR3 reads TGCAGCGTTGGAGCGGCGGGAGGACACGCAGATACGCAGTATTTT.

The CDR3 protein is CASVPGTGTGQSPLHF. In nucleotides, the CDR3 is TGTGCCAGCGTTCCCGGGACCGGGACAGGGCAATCACCCCTCCACTTT. The chain has TRBV7-2 and TRBJ1-6, with 9 bases matching TRBD1. The CDR3 spans 16 residues. Per germline, CDR1 SGHTA and CDR2 FQGNSA. V lost 8 bases to trimming and J lost 10 bases; unmatched junction nucleotides: 15.

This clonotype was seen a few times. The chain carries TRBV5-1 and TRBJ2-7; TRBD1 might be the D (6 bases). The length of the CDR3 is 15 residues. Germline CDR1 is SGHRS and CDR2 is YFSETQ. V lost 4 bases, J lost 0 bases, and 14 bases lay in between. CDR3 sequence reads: CASSPAGAPSYEQYF. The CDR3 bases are TGCGCCAGCAGCCCCGCAGGGGCCCCCTCCTACGAGCAGTACTTC. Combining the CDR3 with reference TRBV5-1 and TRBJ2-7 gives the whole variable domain KAGVTQTPRYLIKTRGQQVTLSCSPISGHRSVSWYQQTPGQGLQFLFEYFSETQRNKGNFPGRFSGRQFSNSRSEMNVSTLELGDSALYLCASSPAGAPSYEQYFGPGTRLTVT.

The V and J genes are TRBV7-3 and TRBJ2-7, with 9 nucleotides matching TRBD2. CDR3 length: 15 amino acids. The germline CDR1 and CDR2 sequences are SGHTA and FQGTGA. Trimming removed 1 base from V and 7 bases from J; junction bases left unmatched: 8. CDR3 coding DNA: TGTGCCAGCAGCTTAAATAGCGGGGGCTTCGATGAGCAGTACTTC. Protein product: CASSLNSGGFDEQYF.

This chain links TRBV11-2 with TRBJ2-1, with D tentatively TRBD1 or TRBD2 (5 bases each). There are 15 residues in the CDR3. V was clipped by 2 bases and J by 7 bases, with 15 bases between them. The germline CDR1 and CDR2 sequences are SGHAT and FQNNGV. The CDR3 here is CASSLQGSWGNEQFF. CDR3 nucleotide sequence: TGTGCCAGCAGCTTACAGGGCTCGTGGGGGAATGAGCAGTTCTTC.

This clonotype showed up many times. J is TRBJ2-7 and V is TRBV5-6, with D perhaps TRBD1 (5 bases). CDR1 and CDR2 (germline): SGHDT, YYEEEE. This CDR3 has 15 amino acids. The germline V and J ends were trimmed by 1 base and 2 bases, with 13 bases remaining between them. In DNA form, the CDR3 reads TGTGCCAGCAGCTTGATTGGGGCAGGAGCCTACGAGCAGTACTTC. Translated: CASSLIGAGAYEQYF.

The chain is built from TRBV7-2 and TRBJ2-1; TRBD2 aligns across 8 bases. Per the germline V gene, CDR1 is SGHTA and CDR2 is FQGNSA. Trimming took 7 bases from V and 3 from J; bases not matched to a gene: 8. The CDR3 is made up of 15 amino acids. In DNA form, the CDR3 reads TGTGCCAGCAAGTCGGGACTAGATTTCTACAATGAGCAGTTCTTC. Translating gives CASKSGLDFYNEQFF.

The CDR3, as DNA: TGTGCCAGCAGCTTGAACGGGATACAAGAGACCCAGTACTTC. Protein sequence: CASSLNGIQETQYF. This rearrangement joins TRBV7-2 to TRBJ2-5; a weak D match, TRBD2 (5 bases). V lost 3 bases to trimming and J lost 2 bases, with 10 bases between them. This CDR3 contains 14 residues. Germline assignment: CDR1 SGHTA and CDR2 FQGNSA.